The rows below give T cell receptor beta chains drawn from one sample of a study of cytomegalovirus exposure and HLA in healthy donors. The assay was immunoSEQ multiplex PCR, and TCRdb's table has in-frame clones only and misses some. The sample includes approximately 110,000 clones, around three quarters of them seen just once. Material for sequencing was PBMCs. The receptor set was obtained from a woman aged 40 to 50 in good health and CMV-seropositive. Each CDR3 is given with its conserved first and last residue. D genes are given only for firm matches. Clone size is stated in some rows and not others, as once, few, many or a class when expanded.

v_call	clone_size	j_call	d_call	cdr3_nt	cdr3_aa
TRBV27	.	TRBJ1-5	.	TGTGCCAGCAGTTTCTGGCCCTCCGGGGGGGCAGGAGGCAATCAGCCCCAGCATTTT	CASSFWPSGGAGGNQPQHF
TRBV5-1	.	TRBJ2-2	.	TGCGCCAGCAGCACATTAGGACTTCAGAACGCCGGGGAGCTGTTTTTT	CASSTLGLQNAGELFF
TRBV11-2	.	TRBJ2-7	.	TGTGCCAGCAGCTTAGTTGGGCAAATCGGCTACGAGCAGTACTTC	CASSLVGQIGYEQYF
TRBV2	.	TRBJ1-4	TRBD1	TGTGCCAGCAAACAGGGGGGGGCAACTAATGAAAAACTGTTTTTT	CASKQGGATNEKLFF
TRBV14	.	TRBJ2-3	TRBD2	TGTGCCAGCAGCCTTGCTCTTGGGGAGGGCGATACGCAGTATTTT	CASSLALGEGDTQYF
TRBV30	.	TRBJ1-5	.	TGTGCCTGGAACGAAGGGGAAGGGGCCAATCAGCCCCAGCATTTT	CAWNEGEGANQPQHF
TRBV4-2	few	TRBJ1-2	.	TGTGCCAGCAGCCATGAAGATTTCAGAAATAACTATGGCTACACCTTC	CASSHEDFRNNYGYTF
TRBV5-1	.	TRBJ2-7	TRBD1	TGCGCCAGCAGCGTCGGGACAGGGGAAAGGTACGAGCAGTACTTC	CASSVGTGERYEQYF
TRBV7-2	.	TRBJ2-1	TRBD2	TGTGCCAGCAGCTTAGCTAGCGGGCTCTCCTACAATGAGCAGTTCTTC	CASSLASGLSYNEQFF
TRBV5-1	once	TRBJ1-1	TRBD1	TGCGCCAGCACCACAGGGGAAGGGGACACTGAAGCTTTCTTT	CASTTGEGDTEAFF
TRBV6-1	.	TRBJ1-2	TRBD1	TGTGCCAGCAGTGACCCCGGGACAGGGATAAGGGGCTACACCTTC	CASSDPGTGIRGYTF
TRBV10-3	once	TRBJ1-6	.	TGTGCCATCAGTGAGTCGAGCGACGTCCTTATCTCACCCCTCCACTTT	CAISESSDVLISPLHF
TRBV5-5	.	TRBJ2-4	TRBD2	TGTGCCAGCAGCTTGGAATTGTCTAGCGGGGCTATGGGGTACTTC	CASSLELSSGAMGYF
TRBV14	.	TRBJ1-3	TRBD1	TGTGCCAGCAGCCAAGTACAGGGGGCATCATCTGGAAACACCATATATTTT	CASSQVQGASSGNTIYF
TRBV21-1	.	TRBJ2-4	.	TGTGCCAGCAGCAAAGAGGCAGACAGCGACATTCAGTACTTC	CASSKEADSDIQYF
TRBV5-1	.	TRBJ2-3	TRBD2	TGCGCCAGCAGCTTGGCGGGAGGAGAGGGTACGCAGTATTTT	CASSLAGGEGTQYF
TRBV28	.	TRBJ1-6	.	TGTGCCAGCAGTTCCAGCGGGCGGGCCGGGTCACCCCTCCACTTT	CASSSSGRAGSPLHF
TRBV30	.	TRBJ1-1	TRBD1	TGTGCCTGGAGTCCTCGAGTAACGACTAGGGTGTGGGACAGGAGGCTTGAAGCTTTCTTT	CAWSPRVTTRVWDRRLEAFF
TRBV4-2	.	TRBJ2-7	TRBD2	TGTGCCAGCAGCCTAGCGGGAGGGCGGGAGCAGTACTTC	CASSLAGGREQYF
TRBV4-1	.	TRBJ2-1	TRBD2	TGCGCCAGCAGCCGAGGGACTAGCGGGAGGGCCAATGAGCAGTTCTTC	CASSRGTSGRANEQFF
TRBV29-1	.	TRBJ1-4	.	TGCAGCGTCGCCTTGGGAGCAACTAATGAAAAACTGTTTTTT	CSVALGATNEKLFF
TRBV7-6	.	TRBJ2-1	TRBD2	TGTGCCAGCAGCCGTATTAGCGGGAGGGCCCTTGAGCAGTTCTTC	CASSRISGRALEQFF
TRBV29-1	.	TRBJ1-1	.	TGCAGCGCGGTATACAGTAGGAACACTGAAGCTTTCTTT	CSAVYSRNTEAFF
TRBV4-1	.	TRBJ2-5	.	TGCGCCAGCAGCCGGGTTCAAAGGGTTAGCGAGCAAGAGACCCAGTACTTC	CASSRVQRVSEQETQYF
TRBV28	.	TRBJ1-5	.	TGTGCCAGCAGTTTCGGCAGCGGCAATCAGCCCCAGCATTTT	CASSFGSGNQPQHF
TRBV7-3	.	TRBJ2-6	.	TGTGCCAGCAGCTTAAACGCAGGGTCCGACGTCCTGACTTTC	CASSLNAGSDVLTF
TRBV12-5	.	TRBJ1-1	.	TGTGCTAGTCGGGGGGGGGCTAACACTGAAGCTTTCTTT	CASRGGANTEAFF
TRBV4-1	.	TRBJ2-3	TRBD2	TGCGCCAGCAGCCAAGGGGGTAGCGGGAGTTTGAACACAGATACGCAGTATTTT	CASSQGGSGSLNTDTQYF
TRBV6-4	few	TRBJ1-2	.	TGTGCCAGCAGTGACGGCACAGCTAACTATGGCTACACCTTC	CASSDGTANYGYTF
TRBV5-6	once	TRBJ2-3	.	TGTGCCGGAGGGAGAATGATGCTCCGGGACTCCAAAGACACAGATACGCAGTATTTT	CAGGRMMLRDSKDTDTQYF
TRBV21-1	.	TRBJ2-1	.	TGTGCCAGCAGCTCCCAACGGGAGGCACTTTCCCATGAGCAGTTCTTC	CASSSQREALSHEQFF
TRBV6-5	few	TRBJ2-2	.	TGTGCCAGCAGTCGAGGGGGGCGGGAGACCGGGGAGCTGTTTTTT	CASSRGGRETGELFF
TRBV29-1	.	TRBJ2-1	.	TGCAGCGCAGACAACAGGGCGTTAGATGAGCAGTTCTTC	CSADNRALDEQFF
TRBV4-1	.	TRBJ2-5	TRBD2	TGCGCCAGCAGCCAGAGTAGCGGGAGGGAGACCCAGTACTTC	CASSQSSGRETQYF
TRBV6-6	once	TRBJ2-1	.	TGTGCCAGCAGTCAACGAGGATCTGAGCAGTTCTTC	CASSQRGSEQFF
TRBV29-1	.	TRBJ2-7	TRBD2	TGCAGCGCTAGCGGATGGAGCTCCTACGAGCAGTACTTC	CSASGWSSYEQYF
TRBV6-6	once	TRBJ1-1	.	TGTGCCAGCAGTTGGGGAGCGAACACTGAAGCTTTCTTT	CASSWGANTEAFF
TRBV5-1	.	TRBJ2-7	TRBD2	TGCGCCAGCAGCTTGGGACTAGCGGGAGGTCTCCACGAGCAGTACTTC	CASSLGLAGGLHEQYF
TRBV27	.	TRBJ2-3	TRBD2	TGTGCCAGCAGTTTCCAGGGACTAGCGGCCGAGGGGGCAGATACGCAGTATTTT	CASSFQGLAAEGADTQYF
TRBV11-2	.	TRBJ1-5	.	TGTGCCAGCAGCTTATCTGGGTCGCGGAATCAGCCCCAGCATTTT	CASSLSGSRNQPQHF
TRBV7-6	few	TRBJ2-2	TRBD2	TGTGCCAGCAGCTCCGGGACTAGCGGGACCGGGGAGCTGTTTTTT	CASSSGTSGTGELFF
TRBV7-3	few	TRBJ1-1	.	TGTGCCAGCAGCTTACGCCCGGGAGGCACTGAAGCTTTCTTT	CASSLRPGGTEAFF
TRBV7-9	.	TRBJ2-7	TRBD1	TGTGCCAGCAGCTTCGGGACAGGGAATCGTGGGGCCTCCGAGCAGTACTTC	CASSFGTGNRGASEQYF
TRBV10-3	.	TRBJ2-7	TRBD2	TGTGCCATCAGTGAGGACGGTCTTAGCGGGACTTACGAGCAGTACTTC	CAISEDGLSGTYEQYF
TRBV9	.	TRBJ2-7	.	TGTGCCAGCAGCTTAGGGGCTAGCGTACCATCACTCTCCTACGAGCAGTACTTC	CASSLGASVPSLSYEQYF
TRBV6-6	.	TRBJ1-4	.	TGTGCCAGCAGTTACTCGACCGCAACTAATGAAAAACTGTCTTTT	CASSYSTATNEKLSF
TRBV6-6	.	TRBJ1-1	TRBD1	TGTGCCAGCAGTTACGGGGGGACAGGGAGGGACACTGAAGCTTTCTTT	CASSYGGTGRDTEAFF
TRBV2	.	TRBJ2-3	TRBD2	TGTGCCAGCGGGACTAGCGGCTCCACAGATACGCAGTATTTT	CASGTSGSTDTQYF
TRBV2	.	TRBJ2-7	TRBD1	TGTGCCAGCAGTCCTGGACAGGGGCGCGGCGAGCAGTACTTC	CASSPGQGRGEQYF
TRBV12-2	few	TRBJ2-3	.	TGTGCAAGTCGCTTAGAGGCGGGACTCACAGATACGCAGTATTTT	CASRLEAGLTDTQYF
TRBV7-9	.	TRBJ2-7	.	TGTGCCAGCAGCTTAGCGCCACAGGTCCTTACGGACTTC	CASSLAPQVLTDF
TRBV29-1	.	TRBJ2-1	TRBD2	TGCAGCTCCAGGACTAGCGGGGGTGAGCAGTTCTTC	CSSRTSGGEQFF
TRBV7-8	.	TRBJ2-2	.	TGTGCCAGCAGCTTAGGATACGGGGCGAACACCGGGGAGCTGTTTTTT	CASSLGYGANTGELFF
TRBV5-1	.	TRBJ2-1	.	TGCGCCAGCACTCCCCGGGGGAGCTCCTACAATGAGCAGTTCTTC	CASTPRGSSYNEQFF
TRBV5-1	.	TRBJ2-1	TRBD2	TGCGCCAGCAGCTCCCCTAGCGGGCTCTCCTACAATGAGCAGTTCTTC	CASSSPSGLSYNEQFF